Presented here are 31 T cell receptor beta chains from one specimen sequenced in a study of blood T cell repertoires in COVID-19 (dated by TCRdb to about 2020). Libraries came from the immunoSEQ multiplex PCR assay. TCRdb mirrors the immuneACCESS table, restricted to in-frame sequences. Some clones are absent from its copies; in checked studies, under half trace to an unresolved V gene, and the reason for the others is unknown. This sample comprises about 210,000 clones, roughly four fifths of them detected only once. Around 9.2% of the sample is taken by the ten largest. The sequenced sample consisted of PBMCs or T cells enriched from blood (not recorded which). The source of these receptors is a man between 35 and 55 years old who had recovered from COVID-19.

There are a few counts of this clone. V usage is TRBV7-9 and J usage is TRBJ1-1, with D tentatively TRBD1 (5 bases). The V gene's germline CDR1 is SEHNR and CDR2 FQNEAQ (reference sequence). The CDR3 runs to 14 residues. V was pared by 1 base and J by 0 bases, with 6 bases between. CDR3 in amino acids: CASSLGDLNTEAFF. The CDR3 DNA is TGTGCCAGCAGCTTAGGGGACTTGAACACTGAAGCTTTCTTT.

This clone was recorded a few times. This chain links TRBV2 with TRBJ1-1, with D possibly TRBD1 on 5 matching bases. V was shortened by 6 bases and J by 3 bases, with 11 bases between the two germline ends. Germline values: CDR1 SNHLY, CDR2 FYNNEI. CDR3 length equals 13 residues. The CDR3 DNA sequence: TGTGCCAGCAGGGCTTTACAGGACACTGAAGCTTTCTTT. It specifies CASRALQDTEAFF.

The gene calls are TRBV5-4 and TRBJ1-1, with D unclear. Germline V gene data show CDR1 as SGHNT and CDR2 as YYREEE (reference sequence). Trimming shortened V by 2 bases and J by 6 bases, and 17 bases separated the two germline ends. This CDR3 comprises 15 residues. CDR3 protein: CASSLPGWSEAEAFF. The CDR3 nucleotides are TGTGCCAGCAGCTTACCGGGGTGGAGTGAGGCTGAAGCTTTCTTT.

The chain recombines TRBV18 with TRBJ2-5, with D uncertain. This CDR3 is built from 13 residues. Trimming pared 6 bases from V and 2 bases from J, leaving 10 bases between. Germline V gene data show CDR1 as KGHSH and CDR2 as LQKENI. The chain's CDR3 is CASSRASQETQYF. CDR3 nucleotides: TGTGCCAGCTCCCGAGCTAGTCAAGAGACCCAGTACTTC.

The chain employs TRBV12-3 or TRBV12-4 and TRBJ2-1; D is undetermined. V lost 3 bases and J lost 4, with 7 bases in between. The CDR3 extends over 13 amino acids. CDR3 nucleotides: TGTGCCAGCAGTTTCGGCGGTTACAATGAGCAGTTCTTC. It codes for CASSFGGYNEQFF.

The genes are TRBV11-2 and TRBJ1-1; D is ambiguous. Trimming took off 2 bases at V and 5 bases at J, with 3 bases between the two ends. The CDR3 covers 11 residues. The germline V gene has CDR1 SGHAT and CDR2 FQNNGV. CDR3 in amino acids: CASSLSTEAFF. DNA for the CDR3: TGTGCCAGCAGCTTATCGACTGAAGCTTTCTTT.

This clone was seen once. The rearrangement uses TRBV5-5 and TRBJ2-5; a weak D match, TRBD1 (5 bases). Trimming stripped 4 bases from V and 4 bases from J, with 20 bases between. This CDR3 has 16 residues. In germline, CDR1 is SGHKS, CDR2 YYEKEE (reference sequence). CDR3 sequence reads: CASSRTHVGSGETQYF. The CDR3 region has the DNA TGTGCCAGCAGCCGGACACACGTCGGGTCCGGAGAGACCCAGTACTTC.

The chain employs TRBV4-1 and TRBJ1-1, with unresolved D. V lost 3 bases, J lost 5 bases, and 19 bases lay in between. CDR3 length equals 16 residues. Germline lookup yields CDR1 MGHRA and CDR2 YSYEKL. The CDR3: CASSHLNRAGGTEAFF. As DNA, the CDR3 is TGCGCCAGCAGCCACCTTAATCGAGCGGGAGGAACTGAAGCTTTCTTT.

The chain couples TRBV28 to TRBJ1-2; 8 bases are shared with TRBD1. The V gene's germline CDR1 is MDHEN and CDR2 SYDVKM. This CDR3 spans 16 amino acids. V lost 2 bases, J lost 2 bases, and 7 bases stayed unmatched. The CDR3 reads CASSLQGAVVNYGYTF. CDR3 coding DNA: TGTGCCAGCAGTTTACAGGGGGCCGTGGTCAACTATGGCTACACCTTC.

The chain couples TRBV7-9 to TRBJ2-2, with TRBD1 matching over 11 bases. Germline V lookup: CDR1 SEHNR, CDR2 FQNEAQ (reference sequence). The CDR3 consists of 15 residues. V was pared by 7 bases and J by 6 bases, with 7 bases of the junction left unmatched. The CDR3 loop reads CASTPGTGGSGELFF. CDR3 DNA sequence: TGTGCCAGCACCCCCGGGACAGGGGGGTCCGGGGAGCTGTTTTTT. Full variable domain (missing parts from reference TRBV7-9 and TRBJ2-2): DTGVSQNPRHKITKRGQNVTFRCDPISEHNRLYWYRQTLGQGPEFLTYFQNEAQLEKSRLLSDRFSAERPKGSFSTLEIQRTEQGDSAMYLCASTPGTGGSGELFFGEGSRLTVL.

The CDR3 DNA follows: TGTGCCACCAGCCCGACAGGGCATGGCTACACCTTC. It codes for CATSPTGHGYTF. This chain links TRBV24-1 with TRBJ1-2; TRBD1 aligns across 7 bases. The germline V gene encodes CDR1 KGHDR and CDR2 SFDVKD. The CDR3 totals 12 residues. With 7 bases clipped from V and 6 bases from J, the junction kept 4 bases outside the gene matches.

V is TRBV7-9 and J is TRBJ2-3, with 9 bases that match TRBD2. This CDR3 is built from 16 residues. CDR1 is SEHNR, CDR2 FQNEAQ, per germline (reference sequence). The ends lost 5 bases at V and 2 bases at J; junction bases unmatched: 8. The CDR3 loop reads CASSPQAGGPTDTQYF. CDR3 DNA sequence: TGTGCCAGCAGCCCCCAAGCGGGGGGTCCCACAGATACGCAGTATTTT.

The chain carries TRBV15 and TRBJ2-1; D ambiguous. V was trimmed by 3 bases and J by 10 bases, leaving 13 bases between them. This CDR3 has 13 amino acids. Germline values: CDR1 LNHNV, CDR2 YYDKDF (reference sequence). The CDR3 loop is CATSSFYPSEQFF. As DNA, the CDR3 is TGTGCCACCAGCAGCTTCTACCCCTCCGAGCAGTTCTTC.

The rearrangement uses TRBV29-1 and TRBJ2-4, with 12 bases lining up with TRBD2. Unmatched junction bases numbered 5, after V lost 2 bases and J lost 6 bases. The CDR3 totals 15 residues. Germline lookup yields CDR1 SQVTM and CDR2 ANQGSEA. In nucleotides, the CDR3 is TGCAGCGTTGAAAGACTAGCGGGAGTCTCAAACATTCAGTACTTC. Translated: CSVERLAGVSNIQYF. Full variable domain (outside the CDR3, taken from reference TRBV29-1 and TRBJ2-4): SAVISQKPSRDICQRGTSLTIQCQVDSQVTMMFWYRQQPGQSLTLIATANQGSEATYESGFVIDKFPISRPNLTFSTLTVSNMSPEDSSIYLCSVERLAGVSNIQYFGAGTRLSVL.

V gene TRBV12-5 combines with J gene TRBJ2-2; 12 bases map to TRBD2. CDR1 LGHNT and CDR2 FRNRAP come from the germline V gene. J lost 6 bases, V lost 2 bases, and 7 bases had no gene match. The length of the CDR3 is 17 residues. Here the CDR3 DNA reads TGTGCTAGTGGTTTGCCTAGGACTAGCGGGGTGTCCGGGGAGCTGTTTTTT. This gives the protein CASGLPRTSGVSGELFF.

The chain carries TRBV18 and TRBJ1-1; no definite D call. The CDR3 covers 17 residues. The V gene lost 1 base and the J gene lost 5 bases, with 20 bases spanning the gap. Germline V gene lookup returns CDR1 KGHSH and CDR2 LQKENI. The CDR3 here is CASSPQPRGTGETEAFF. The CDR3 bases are TGTGCCAGCTCACCACAACCTCGGGGTACGGGAGAGACTGAAGCTTTCTTT. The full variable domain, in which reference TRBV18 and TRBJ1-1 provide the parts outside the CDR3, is NAGVMQNPRHLVRRRGQEARLRCSPMKGHSHVYWYRQLPEEGLKFMVYLQKENIIDESGMPKERFSAEFPKEGPSILRIQQVVRGDSAAYFCASSPQPRGTGETEAFFGQGTRLTVV.

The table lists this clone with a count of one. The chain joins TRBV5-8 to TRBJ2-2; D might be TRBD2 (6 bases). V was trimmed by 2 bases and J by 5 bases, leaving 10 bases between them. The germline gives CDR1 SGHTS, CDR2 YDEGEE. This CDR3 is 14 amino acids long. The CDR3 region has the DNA TGTGCCAGCAGCTTACCCGGGAGTACCGGGGAGCTGTTTTTT. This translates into CASSLPGSTGELFF.

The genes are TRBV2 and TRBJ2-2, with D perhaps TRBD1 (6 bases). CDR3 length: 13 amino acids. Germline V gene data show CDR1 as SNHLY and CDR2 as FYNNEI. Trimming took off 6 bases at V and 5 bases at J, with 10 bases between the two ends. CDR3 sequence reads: CASRARGTGELFF. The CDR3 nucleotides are TGTGCCAGCAGGGCCAGGGGAACCGGGGAGCTGTTTTTT.

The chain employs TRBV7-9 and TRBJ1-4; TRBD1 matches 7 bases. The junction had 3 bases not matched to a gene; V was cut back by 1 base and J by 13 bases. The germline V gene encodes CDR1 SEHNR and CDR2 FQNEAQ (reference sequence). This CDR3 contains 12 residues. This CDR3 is CASSLGGGGLFF. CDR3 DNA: TGTGCCAGCAGCTTAGGAGGGGGCGGACTGTTTTTT.

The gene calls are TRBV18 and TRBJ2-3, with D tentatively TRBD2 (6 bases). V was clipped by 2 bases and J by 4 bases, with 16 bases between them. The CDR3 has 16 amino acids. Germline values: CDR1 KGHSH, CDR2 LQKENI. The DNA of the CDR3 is TGTGCCAGCTCACCATTATCAGGGAGCGGGCCAGATACGCAGTATTTT. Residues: CASSPLSGSGPDTQYF. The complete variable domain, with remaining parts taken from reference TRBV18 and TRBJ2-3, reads NAGVMQNPRHLVRRRGQEARLRCSPMKGHSHVYWYRQLPEEGLKFMVYLQKENIIDESGMPKERFSAEFPKEGPSILRIQQVVRGDSAAYFCASSPLSGSGPDTQYFGPGTRLTVL.

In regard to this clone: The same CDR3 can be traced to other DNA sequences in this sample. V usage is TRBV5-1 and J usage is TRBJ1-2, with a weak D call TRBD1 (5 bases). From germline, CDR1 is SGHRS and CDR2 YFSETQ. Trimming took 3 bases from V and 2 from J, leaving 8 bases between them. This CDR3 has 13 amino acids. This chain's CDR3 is CASSSEGNYGYTF. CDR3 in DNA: TGCGCCAGCAGCTCGGAGGGGAACTATGGCTACACCTTC.

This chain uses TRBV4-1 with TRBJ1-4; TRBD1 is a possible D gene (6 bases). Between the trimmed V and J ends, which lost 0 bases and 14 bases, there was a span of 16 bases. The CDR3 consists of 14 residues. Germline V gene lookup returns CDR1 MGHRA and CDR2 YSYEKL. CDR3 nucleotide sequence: TGCGCCAGCAGCCAAGATAGGCGCTGGGGGCTTCTGTTTTTT. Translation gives CASSQDRRWGLLFF.

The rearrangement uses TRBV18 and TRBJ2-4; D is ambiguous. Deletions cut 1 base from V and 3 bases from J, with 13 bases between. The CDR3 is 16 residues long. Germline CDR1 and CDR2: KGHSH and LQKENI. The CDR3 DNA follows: TGTGCCAGCTCACCACTTCCCCGTTTCGGCAAAAACATTCAGTACTTC. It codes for CASSPLPRFGKNIQYF.

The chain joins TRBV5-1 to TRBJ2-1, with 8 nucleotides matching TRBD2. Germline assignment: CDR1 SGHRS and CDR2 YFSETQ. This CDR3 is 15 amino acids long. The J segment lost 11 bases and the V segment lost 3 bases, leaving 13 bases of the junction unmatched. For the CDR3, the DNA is TGCGCCAGCAGCTCGGACCCCGGGACTAGAGGGAAGCAGTTCTTC. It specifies CASSSDPGTRGKQFF.

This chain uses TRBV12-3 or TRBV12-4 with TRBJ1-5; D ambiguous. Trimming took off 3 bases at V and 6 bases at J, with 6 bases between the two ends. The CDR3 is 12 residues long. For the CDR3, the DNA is TGTGCCAGCAGTTTTCGGGGTCAGCCCCAGCATTTT. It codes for CASSFRGQPQHF.

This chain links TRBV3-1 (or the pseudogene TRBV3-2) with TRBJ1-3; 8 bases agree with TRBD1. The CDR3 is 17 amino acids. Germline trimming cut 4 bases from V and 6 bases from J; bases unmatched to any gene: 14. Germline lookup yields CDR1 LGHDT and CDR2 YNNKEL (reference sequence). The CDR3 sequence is CASSPHPYPDRVNTIYF. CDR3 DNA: TGTGCCAGCAGCCCACACCCTTACCCGGACAGGGTAAACACCATATATTTT.

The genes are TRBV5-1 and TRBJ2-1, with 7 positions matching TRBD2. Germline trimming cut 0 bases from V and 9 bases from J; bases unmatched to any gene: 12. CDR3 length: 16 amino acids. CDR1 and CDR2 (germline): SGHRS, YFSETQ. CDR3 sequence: CASSLAGGTTLGEQFF. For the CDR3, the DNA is TGCGCCAGCAGCTTGGCCGGGGGGACCACACTGGGTGAGCAGTTCTTC.

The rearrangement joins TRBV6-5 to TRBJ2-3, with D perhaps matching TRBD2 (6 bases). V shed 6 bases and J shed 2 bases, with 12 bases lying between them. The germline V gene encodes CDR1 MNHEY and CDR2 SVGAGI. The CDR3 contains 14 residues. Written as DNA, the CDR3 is TGTGCCAGCAGGTTGGGGGGAGCCACAGATACGCAGTATTTT. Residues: CASRLGGATDTQYF.

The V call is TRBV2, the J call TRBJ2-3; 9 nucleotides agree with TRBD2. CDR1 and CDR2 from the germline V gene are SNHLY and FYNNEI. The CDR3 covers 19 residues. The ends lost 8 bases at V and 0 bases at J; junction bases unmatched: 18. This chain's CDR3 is CASPRQERGVRTSTDTQYF. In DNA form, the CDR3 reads TGTGCCAGCCCCCGTCAAGAGCGGGGGGTTCGAACTAGCACAGATACGCAGTATTTT.

CDR3 in amino acids: CASSVGRGNYGYTF. CDR3 DNA: TGTGCCAGCAGCGTAGGCAGGGGTAACTATGGCTACACCTTC. J is TRBJ1-2 and V is TRBV9; possibly TRBD1 for D (6 bases). The CDR3 runs 14 residues. CDR1 is SGDLS and CDR2 is YYNGEE in the germline V gene. Deletions cut 0 bases from V and 1 base from J, with 7 bases between.

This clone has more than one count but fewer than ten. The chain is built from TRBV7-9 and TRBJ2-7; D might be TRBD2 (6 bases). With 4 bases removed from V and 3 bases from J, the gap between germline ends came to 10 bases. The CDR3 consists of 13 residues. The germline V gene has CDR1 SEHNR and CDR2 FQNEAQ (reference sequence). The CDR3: CASSSGTRYEQYF. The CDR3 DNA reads TGTGCCAGCAGCTCCGGGACTCGCTACGAGCAGTACTTC.